These T cell receptor beta chains were read from a single sample in a study of T cell responses to AZD1222 COVID-19 vaccine. Produced via immunoSEQ multiplex PCR; TCRdb's table is partial and in-frame only. The sample consists of 50,000 to 60,000 clones, approximately 80% of them appearing once. Sequencing was performed on peripheral blood, taken 28 days after the second AZD1222 dose. The receptors come from an adult who received the AZD1222 COVID-19 vaccine. Each CDR3 is given with its conserved first and last residue. Fields, in order: J gene, V gene, D gene, clone size, CDR3 length, CDR3 DNA, CDR3 protein. The D gene is left open where the match is weak. Not all rows give a size; the values are once, few, many and, for expanded clones, a class.

TRBJ1-5 TRBV28 NA once 15 TGTGCCAGCAGTTCTGGGGGAGATAGCAATCAGCCCCAGCATTTT CASSSGGDSNQPQHF
TRBJ1-2 TRBV5-6 TRBD1 few 15 TGTGCCAGCAGCATCGGGACAGGGGGGAGAAATGGCTACACCTTC CASSIGTGGRNGYTF
TRBJ1-5 TRBV12-3/TRBV12-4 NA few 13 TGTGCCAGCAGTTTGGAAGAAAATCAGCCCCAGCATTTT CASSLEENQPQHF
TRBJ2-7 TRBV9 TRBD2 few 17 TGTGCCACCGAACAGAGACCCGGGCTACTAGCGGTTTACGAGCAGTACTTC CATEQRPGLLAVYEQYF
TRBJ1-1 TRBV6-6 NA NA 10 TGTGCCAGCAGTTACACTGAAGCTTTCTTT CASSYTEAFF
TRBJ2-5 TRBV5-1 NA NA 12 TGCGCCAGCAGCCTGTACCGGGAGACCCAGTACTTC CASSLYRETQYF
TRBJ1-1 TRBV7-2 TRBD1 NA 13 TGTGCCAGCAGCTTTACAGGGGGCGTTGAAGCTTTCTTT CASSFTGGVEAFF
TRBJ2-7 TRBV28 NA NA 12 TGTGCCAGCAGTTTAAGTGGTTACGAGCAGTACTTC CASSLSGYEQYF
TRBJ2-7 TRBV28 NA once 13 TGTGCCAGCACCTCCGACAGGGCGGGGGAGCAGTACTTC CASTSDRAGEQYF
TRBJ2-2 TRBV5-5 NA NA 14 TGTGCCAGCAGCTTGGAAGGGGGCACCGGGGAGCTGTTTTTT CASSLEGGTGELFF
TRBJ1-1 TRBV19 NA NA 13 TGTGCCAGTAGTATCGGGTCCGGGACTGAAGCTTTCTTT CASSIGSGTEAFF
TRBJ2-7 TRBV11-2 NA NA 15 TGTGCCAGCAGCTTAGATCGGCGGGGAACCTACGAGCAGTACTTC CASSLDRRGTYEQYF
TRBJ2-5 TRBV6-5 NA once 14 TGTGCCAGCAGACCCGGGAAGGGCCAAGAGACCCAGTACTTC CASRPGKGQETQYF
TRBJ1-1 TRBV11-2 NA NA 14 TGTGCCAGCAGCTCTCAGACAGGGAACACTGAAGCTTTCTTT CASSSQTGNTEAFF
TRBJ2-5 TRBV19 NA NA 14 TGTGCCAGCCGGGACTGGAAGGGCCAAGAGACCCAGTACTTC CASRDWKGQETQYF
TRBJ2-7 TRBV7-9 TRBD2 NA 15 TGTGCCAGCAGCTTACTAGCGGGAGGACGGGGCGAGCAGTACTTC CASSLLAGGRGEQYF
TRBJ1-1 TRBV2 NA NA 14 TGTGCCAGCAAAAGGGAGGGTGCGGGCACTGAAGCTTTCTTT CASKREGAGTEAFF
TRBJ1-2 TRBV3-1/TRBV3-2 TRBD1 NA 12 TGTGCCAGCAGTCGGGACAGCAGTGGCTACACCTTC CASSRDSSGYTF
TRBJ1-2 TRBV18 NA NA 12 TGTGCCAGCTCATCCCCAAACTATGGCTACACCTTC CASSSPNYGYTF
TRBJ1-1 TRBV3-1/TRBV3-2 NA NA 14 TGTGCCAGCAGCCAGGGTAGCAGGGGTACTGAAGCTTTCTTT CASSQGSRGTEAFF
TRBJ2-7 TRBV5-5 NA once 15 TGTGCCAGCAGCTTGGACCTGTTGAGCTCCTACGAGCAGTACTTC CASSLDLLSSYEQYF
TRBJ1-2 TRBV29-1 NA NA 15 TGCAGCGTTGGGGGCGCCGCGGCCTCTAACTATGGCTACACCTTC CSVGGAAASNYGYTF
TRBJ1-3 TRBV28 NA NA 15 TGTGCCAGCAGTTCCCGTAGGATGGCTGGAAACACCATATATTTT CASSSRRMAGNTIYF
TRBJ2-7 TRBV7-2 NA NA 15 TGTGCCAGCAGCTTAGGGGACGGATTCTCCTACGAGCAGTACTTC CASSLGDGFSYEQYF
TRBJ2-2 TRBV2 NA few 15 TGTGCCAGCAGTGAGATTCAGGGGCTTCTCGGGGAGCTGTTTTTT CASSEIQGLLGELFF
TRBJ1-5 TRBV27 NA NA 14 TGTGCCAGCAGTTACGGCGGCTACAATCAGCCCCAGCATTTT CASSYGGYNQPQHF
TRBJ1-1 TRBV6-1 NA NA 16 TGTGCCAGCAGTGCTATTATGGGGGGGCTGAACACTGAAGCTTTCTTT CASSAIMGGLNTEAFF
TRBJ2-3 TRBV6-1 TRBD2 NA 16 TGTGCCAGCAGTGCCCTAGCGGGACGCGCCACAGATACGCAGTATTTT CASSALAGRATDTQYF
TRBJ1-2 TRBV6-6 NA NA 15 TGTGCCAGCAGTTACTCGAGGCAGGGGTACTATGGCTACACCTTC CASSYSRQGYYGYTF
TRBJ1-4 TRBV18 NA medium-sized 12 TGTGCCAGCTCACCCGAGACAGAAAAACTGTTTTTT CASSPETEKLFF
TRBJ2-7 TRBV5-1 NA NA 14 TGCGCCAGCAGCTCCTCTGGACCCGGTGCCGAGCAGTACTTC CASSSSGPGAEQYF
TRBJ2-7 TRBV7-9 NA NA 14 TGTGCCAGCAGCTACGGACAGACCTTCTACGAGCAGTACTTC CASSYGQTFYEQYF
TRBJ1-3 TRBV18 NA once 15 TGTGCCAGCTCACCACTCATCAGCTCTGGAAACACCATATATTTT CASSPLISSGNTIYF
TRBJ2-2 TRBV19 NA NA 15 TGTGCCAGTAGTATAGGGGGCACGAACACCGGGGAGCTGTTTTTT CASSIGGTNTGELFF
TRBJ1-2 TRBV11-2 NA NA 13 TGTGCCAGCAGCTTATCGGGCAGGGTCGGCTACACCTTC CASSLSGRVGYTF
TRBJ1-1 TRBV21-1 NA NA 12 TGTGCCAGCAGCATACGGACAGGAGAAGCTTTCTTT CASSIRTGEAFF
TRBJ2-2 TRBV11-2 NA NA 18 TGTGCCAGCAGCTTTATGCTTCAGGGGAGGAAGGTAACCGGGGAGCTGTTTTTT CASSFMLQGRKVTGELFF
TRBJ1-5 TRBV2 TRBD1 medium-sized 14 TGTGCCAGCAGAGCGCGGGCAGGGGGCTTACCCCAGCATTTT CASRARAGGLPQHF
TRBJ1-4 TRBV27 NA NA 14 TGTGCCAGCAGTTTATTCGGTACTAATGAAAAACTGTTTTTT CASSLFGTNEKLFF
TRBJ1-2 TRBV5-4 NA NA 15 TGTGCCAGCAGCGTGGCCGGGACCGCTAACTATGGCTACACCTTC CASSVAGTANYGYTF
TRBJ1-1 TRBV10-2 NA NA 13 TGCGCCAGCAGTGAGTCGTTACCGACTGAAGCTTTCTTT CASSESLPTEAFF
TRBJ2-3 TRBV21-1 NA NA 19 TGTGCCAGCAGCAGGCACCGAAGCCCTCCGGGACAGGACACAGATACGCAGTATTTT CASSRHRSPPGQDTDTQYF
TRBJ2-5 TRBV5-1 NA NA 14 TGCGCCAGCAGCTACAGGGTTAGCCAAGAGACCCAGTACTTC CASSYRVSQETQYF